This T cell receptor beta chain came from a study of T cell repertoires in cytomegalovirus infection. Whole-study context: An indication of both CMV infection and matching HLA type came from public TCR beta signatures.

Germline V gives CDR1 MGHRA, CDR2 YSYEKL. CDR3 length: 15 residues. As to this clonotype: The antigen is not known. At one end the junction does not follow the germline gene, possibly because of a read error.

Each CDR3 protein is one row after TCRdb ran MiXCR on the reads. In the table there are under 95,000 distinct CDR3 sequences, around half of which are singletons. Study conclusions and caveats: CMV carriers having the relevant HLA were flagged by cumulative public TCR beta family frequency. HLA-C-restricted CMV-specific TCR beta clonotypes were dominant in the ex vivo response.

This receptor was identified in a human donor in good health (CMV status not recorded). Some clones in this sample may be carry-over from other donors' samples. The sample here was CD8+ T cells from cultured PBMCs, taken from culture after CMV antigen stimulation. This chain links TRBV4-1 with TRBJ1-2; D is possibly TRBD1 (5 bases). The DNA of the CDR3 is TGTGCCAGCAGCCAAGAACGGGACCGCTTCTATGGCTACACCTTC. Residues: CASSQERDRFYGYTF.